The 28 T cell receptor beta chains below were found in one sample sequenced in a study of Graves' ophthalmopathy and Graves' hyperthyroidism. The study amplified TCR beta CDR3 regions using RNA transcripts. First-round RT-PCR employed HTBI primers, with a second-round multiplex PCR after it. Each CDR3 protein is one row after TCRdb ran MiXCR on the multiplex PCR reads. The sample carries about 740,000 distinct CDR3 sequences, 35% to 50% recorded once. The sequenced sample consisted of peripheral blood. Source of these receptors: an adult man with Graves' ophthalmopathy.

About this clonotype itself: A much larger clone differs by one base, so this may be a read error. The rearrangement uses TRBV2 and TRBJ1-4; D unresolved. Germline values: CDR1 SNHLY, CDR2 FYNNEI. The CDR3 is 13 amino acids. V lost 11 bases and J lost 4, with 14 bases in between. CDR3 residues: CAGNGRSNEKLFF. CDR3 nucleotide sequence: TGTGCCGGCAATGGGCGGAGTAATGAAAAACTGTTTTTT. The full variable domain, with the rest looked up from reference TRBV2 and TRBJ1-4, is EPEVTQTPSHQVTQMGQEVILRCVPISNHLYFYWYRQILGQKVEFLVSFYNNEISEKSEIFDDQFSVERPDGSNFTLKIRSTKLEDSAMYFCAGNGRSNEKLFFGSGTQLSVL.

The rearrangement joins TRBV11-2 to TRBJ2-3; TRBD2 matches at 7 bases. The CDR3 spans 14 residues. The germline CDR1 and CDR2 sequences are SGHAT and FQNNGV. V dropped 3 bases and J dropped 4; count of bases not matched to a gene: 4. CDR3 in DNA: TGTGCCAGCAGCTTCGGGGGGAACTCAGATACGCAGTATTTT. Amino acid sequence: CASSFGGNSDTQYF.

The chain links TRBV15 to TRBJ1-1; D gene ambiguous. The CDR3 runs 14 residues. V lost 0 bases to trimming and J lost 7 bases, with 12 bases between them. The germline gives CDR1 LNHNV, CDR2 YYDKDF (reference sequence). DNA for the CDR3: TGTGCCACCAGCAGAGAGACTACAACTAATGAAGCTTTCTTT. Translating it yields CATSRETTTNEAFF. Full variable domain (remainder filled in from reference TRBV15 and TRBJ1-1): DAMVIQNPRYQVTQFGKPVTLSCSQTLNHNVMYWYQQKSSQAPKLLFHYYDKDFNNEADTPDNFQSRRPNTSFCFLDIRSPGLGDTAMYLCATSRETTTNEAFFGQGTRLTVV.

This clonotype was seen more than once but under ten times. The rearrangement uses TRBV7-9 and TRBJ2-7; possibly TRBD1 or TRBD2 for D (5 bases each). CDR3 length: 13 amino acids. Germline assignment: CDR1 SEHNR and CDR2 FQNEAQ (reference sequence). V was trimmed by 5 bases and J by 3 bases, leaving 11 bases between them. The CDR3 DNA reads TGTGCCAGCAGCCGAGGGGTTATCTACGAGCAGTACTTC. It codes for CASSRGVIYEQYF.

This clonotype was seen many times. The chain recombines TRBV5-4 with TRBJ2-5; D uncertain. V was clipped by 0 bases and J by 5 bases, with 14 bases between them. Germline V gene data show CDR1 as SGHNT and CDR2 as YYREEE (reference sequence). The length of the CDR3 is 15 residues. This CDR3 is CASSLASSGSETQYF. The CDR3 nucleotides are TGTGCCAGCAGCTTGGCCTCGTCTGGCTCGGAGACCCAGTACTTC.

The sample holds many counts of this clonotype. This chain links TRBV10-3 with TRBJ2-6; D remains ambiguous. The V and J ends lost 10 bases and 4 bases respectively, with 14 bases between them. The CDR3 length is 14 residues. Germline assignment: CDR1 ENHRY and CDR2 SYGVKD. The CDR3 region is CASSPLRGANVLTF. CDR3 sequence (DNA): TGTGCCAGCTCCCCACTGAGGGGGGCCAACGTCCTGACTTTC.

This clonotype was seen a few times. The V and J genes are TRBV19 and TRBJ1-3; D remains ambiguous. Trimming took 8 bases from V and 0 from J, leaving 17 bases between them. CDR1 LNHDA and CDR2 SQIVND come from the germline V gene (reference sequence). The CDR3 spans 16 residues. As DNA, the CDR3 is TGTGCCAGTTCCCAAACGGACCTCCTCTCTGGAAACACCATATATTTT. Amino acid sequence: CASSQTDLLSGNTIYF.

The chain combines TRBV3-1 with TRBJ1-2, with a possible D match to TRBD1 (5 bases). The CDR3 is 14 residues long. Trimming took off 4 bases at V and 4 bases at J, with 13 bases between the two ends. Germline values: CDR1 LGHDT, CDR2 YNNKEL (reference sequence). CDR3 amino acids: CASSPSRVSYGYTF. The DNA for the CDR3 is TGTGCCAGCAGCCCCAGCAGGGTCTCCTATGGCTACACCTTC.

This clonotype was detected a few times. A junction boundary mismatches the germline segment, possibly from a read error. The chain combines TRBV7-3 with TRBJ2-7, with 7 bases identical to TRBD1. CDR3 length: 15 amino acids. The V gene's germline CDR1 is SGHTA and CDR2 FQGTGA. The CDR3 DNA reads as TGCGCCAGCAGCCAAGCTCGGGACAGCGCCTACGAGCAGTACTTC. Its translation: CASSQARDSAYEQYF.

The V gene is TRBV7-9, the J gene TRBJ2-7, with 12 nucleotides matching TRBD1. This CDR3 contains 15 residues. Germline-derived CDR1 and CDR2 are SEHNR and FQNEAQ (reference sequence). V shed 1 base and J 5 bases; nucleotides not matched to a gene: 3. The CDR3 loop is CASSLGGQGANEQYF. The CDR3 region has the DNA TGTGCCAGCAGCTTAGGGGGACAGGGGGCCAACGAGCAGTACTTC.

This CDR3 is CASVESLGNQETQYF. CDR3 nucleotides: TGTGCCAGCGTTGAGTCGTTAGGAAACCAAGAGACCCAGTACTTC. V and J are TRBV25-1 and TRBJ2-5; D not resolved. Germline lookup yields CDR1 MGHDK and CDR2 SYGVNS. V lost 8 bases, J lost 0 bases, and 16 bases lay in between. CDR3 length equals 15 residues.

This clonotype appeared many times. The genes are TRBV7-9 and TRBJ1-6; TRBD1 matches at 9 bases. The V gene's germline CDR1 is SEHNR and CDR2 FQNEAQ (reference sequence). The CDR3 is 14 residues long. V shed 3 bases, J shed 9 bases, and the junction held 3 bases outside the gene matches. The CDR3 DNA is TGTGCCAGCAGCTTCGGGGACAGGGCTTCACCCCTCCACTTT. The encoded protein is CASSFGDRASPLHF.

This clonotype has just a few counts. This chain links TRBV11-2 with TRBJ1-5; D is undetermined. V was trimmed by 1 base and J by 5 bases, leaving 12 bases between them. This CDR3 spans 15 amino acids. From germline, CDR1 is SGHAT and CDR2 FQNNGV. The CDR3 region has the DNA TGTGCCAGCAGCTTAGGGCCAGAAACCCATCAGCCCCAGCATTTT. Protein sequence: CASSLGPETHQPQHF.

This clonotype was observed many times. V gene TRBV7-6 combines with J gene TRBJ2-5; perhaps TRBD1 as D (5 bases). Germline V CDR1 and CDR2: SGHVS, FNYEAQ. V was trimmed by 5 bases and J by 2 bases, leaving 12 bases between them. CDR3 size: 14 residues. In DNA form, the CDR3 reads TGTGCCAGCAGCCTAGGGGCCGAACAAGAGACCCAGTACTTC. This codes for CASSLGAEQETQYF.

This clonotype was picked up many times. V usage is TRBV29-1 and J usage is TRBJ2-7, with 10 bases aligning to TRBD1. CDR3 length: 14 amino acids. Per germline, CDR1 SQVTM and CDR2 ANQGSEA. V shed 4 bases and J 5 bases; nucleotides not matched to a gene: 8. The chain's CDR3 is CSVVFRDRGHEQYF. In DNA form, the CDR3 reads TGCAGCGTTGTTTTCCGGGACAGGGGCCACGAGCAGTACTTC.

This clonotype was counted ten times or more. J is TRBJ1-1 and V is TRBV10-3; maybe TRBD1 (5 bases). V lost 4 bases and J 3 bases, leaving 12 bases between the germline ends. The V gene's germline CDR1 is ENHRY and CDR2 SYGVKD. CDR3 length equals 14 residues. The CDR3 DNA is TGTGCCATCAGTGGGGACGGTACATACACTGAAGCTTTCTTT. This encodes CAISGDGTYTEAFF.

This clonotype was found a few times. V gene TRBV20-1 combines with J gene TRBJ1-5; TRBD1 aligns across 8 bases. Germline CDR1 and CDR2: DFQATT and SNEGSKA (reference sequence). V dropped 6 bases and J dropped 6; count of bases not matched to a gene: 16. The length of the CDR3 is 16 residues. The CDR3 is CSAPSLFQGATQPQHF. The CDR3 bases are TGCAGTGCCCCAAGCCTATTTCAGGGGGCCACTCAGCCCCAGCATTTT.

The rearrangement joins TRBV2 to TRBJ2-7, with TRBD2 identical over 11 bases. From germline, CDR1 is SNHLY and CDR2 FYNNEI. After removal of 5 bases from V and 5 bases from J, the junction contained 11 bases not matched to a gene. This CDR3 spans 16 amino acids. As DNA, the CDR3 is TGTGCCAGCAGTTCCCTTAGCGGGAGGGCCATCGACGAGCAGTACTTC. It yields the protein CASSSLSGRAIDEQYF.

CDR3: CSPEGHLRGNTIYF. CDR3 DNA: TGCAGCCCCGAGGGTCACCTCAGGGGAAACACCATATATTTT. This chain connects TRBV29-1 to TRBJ1-3; no clear D gene. The length of the CDR3 is 14 residues. V gave up 8 bases and J gave up 4 bases, with 18 bases separating them. The germline CDR1 and CDR2 sequences are SQVTM and ANQGSEA.

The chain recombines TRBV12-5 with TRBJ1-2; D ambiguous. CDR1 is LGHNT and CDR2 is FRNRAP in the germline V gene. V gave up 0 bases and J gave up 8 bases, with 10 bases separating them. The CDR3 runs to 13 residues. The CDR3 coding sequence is TGTGCTAGTGGTTTGGTGGGCATTGCGGGCTACACCTTC. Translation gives CASGLVGIAGYTF. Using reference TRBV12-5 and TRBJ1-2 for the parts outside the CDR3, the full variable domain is DARVTQTPRHKVTEMGQEVTMRCQPILGHNTVFWYRQTMMQGLELLAYFRNRAPLDDSGMPKDRFSAEMPDATLATLKIQPSEPRDSAVYFCASGLVGIAGYTFGSGTRLTVV.

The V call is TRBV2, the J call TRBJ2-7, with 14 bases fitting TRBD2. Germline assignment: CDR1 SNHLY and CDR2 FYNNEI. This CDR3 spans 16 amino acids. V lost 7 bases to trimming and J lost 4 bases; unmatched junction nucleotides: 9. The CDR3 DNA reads TGTGCCAGCATGACCGGGACTAGCGGGAGTAGGTACGAGCAGTACTTC. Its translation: CASMTGTSGSRYEQYF.

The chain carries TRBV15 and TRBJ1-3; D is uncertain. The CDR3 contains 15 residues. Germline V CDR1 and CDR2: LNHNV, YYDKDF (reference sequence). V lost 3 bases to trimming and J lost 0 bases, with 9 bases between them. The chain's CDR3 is CATSSLGVSGNTIYF. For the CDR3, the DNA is TGTGCCACCAGCAGTTTAGGCGTCTCTGGAAACACCATATATTTT. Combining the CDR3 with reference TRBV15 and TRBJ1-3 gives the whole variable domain DAMVIQNPRYQVTQFGKPVTLSCSQTLNHNVMYWYQQKSSQAPKLLFHYYDKDFNNEADTPDNFQSRRPNTSFCFLDIRSPGLGDTAMYLCATSSLGVSGNTIYFGEGSWLTVV.

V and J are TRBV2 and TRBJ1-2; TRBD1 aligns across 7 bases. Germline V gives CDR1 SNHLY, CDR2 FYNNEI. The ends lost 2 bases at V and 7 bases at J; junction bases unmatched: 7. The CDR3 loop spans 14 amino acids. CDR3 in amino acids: CASSETAQGGGYTF. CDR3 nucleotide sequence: TGTGCCAGCAGTGAAACGGCGCAGGGGGGTGGCTACACCTTC.

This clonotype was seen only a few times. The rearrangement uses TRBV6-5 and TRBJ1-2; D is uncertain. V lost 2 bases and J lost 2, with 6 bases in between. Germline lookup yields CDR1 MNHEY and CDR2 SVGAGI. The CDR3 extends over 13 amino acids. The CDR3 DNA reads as TGTGCCAGCAGTTACACACTAAACTATGGCTACACCTTC. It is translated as CASSYTLNYGYTF.

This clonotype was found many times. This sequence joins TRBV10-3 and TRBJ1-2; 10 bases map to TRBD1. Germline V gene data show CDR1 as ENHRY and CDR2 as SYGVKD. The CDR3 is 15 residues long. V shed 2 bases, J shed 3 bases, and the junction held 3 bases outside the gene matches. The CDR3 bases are TGTGCCATCAGTGAGACAGGGACAGGGGACTATGGCTACACCTTC. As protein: CAISETGTGDYGYTF.

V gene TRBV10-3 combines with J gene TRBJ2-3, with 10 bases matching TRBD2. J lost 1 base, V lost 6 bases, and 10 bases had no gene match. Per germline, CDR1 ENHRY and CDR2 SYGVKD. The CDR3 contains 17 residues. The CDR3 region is CAISRNPGTSGTDTQYF. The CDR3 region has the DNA TGTGCCATCAGCCGGAATCCCGGGACTAGCGGCACAGATACGCAGTATTTT.

The CDR3: CASSQGGTSYEQYF. The CDR3, as DNA: TGTGCCAGCAGCCAAGGGGGGACTTCCTACGAGCAGTACTTC. J is TRBJ2-7 and V is TRBV2, with D tentatively TRBD1 or TRBD2 (6 bases each). V was trimmed by 6 bases and J by 1 base, leaving 13 bases between them. The CDR3 covers 14 residues. The germline CDR1 and CDR2 sequences are SNHLY and FYNNEI.

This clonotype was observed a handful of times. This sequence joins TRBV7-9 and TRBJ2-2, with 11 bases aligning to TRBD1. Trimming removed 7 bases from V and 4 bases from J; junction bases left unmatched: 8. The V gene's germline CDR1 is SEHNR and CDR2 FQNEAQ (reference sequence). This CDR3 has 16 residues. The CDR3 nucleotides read TGTGCCAGCAACCATAGGACAGGGGGCCTCACCGGGGAGCTGTTTTTT. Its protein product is CASNHRTGGLTGELFF.